This T cell receptor (beta chain) was identified during a study of CD8 T cells in Susac syndrome. Concerning this clonotype itself: Antigen unknown.

A quantity of roughly 0.5 to 1 ug RNA underwent reverse transcription using random hexamers. The amplification used immunoSEQ multiplex PCR on TCR beta CDR3; it spanned 54 Vbeta and 13 Jbeta. TCRdb re-analysed the immunoSEQ multiplex PCR reads in MiXCR, keeping a single row per CDR3 protein. The sample records around 99,000 distinct CDR3 sequences, roughly 97% being singletons. General study findings and limits: That the number of individuals in its TCR sequencing and HLA analysis was relatively small was acknowledged by the study.

V was cut by 2 bases and J by 2 bases, with 7 bases left in between. This CDR3 contains 13 residues. The germline gives CDR1 SEHNR, CDR2 FQNEAQ (reference sequence). Sequencing of TCR beta was carried out in blood CD8+ and CD4+ T cells. Sequencing input: CD4+ T cells from PBMCs. J is TRBJ2-7 and V is TRBV7-9, with D unclear. The sequence derives from a human donor in good health. This CDR3 is CASSLKLTYEQYF. The CDR3 DNA is TGTGCCAGCAGCTTAAAATTAACCTACGAGCAGTACTTC.